This T cell receptor beta chain was captured in a study of CD8 T cells in Susac syndrome. The CDR3 covers 13 residues. Germline CDR1 and CDR2: SQVTM and ANQGSEA. Trimming pared 0 bases from V and 2 bases from J, leaving 7 bases between. Relapsing-remitting disease, either stable or active, was present in the treatment-naive patients who were the multiple sclerosis controls. Isolation of CD8+ and CD4+ T cells was performed negatively, whereas enrichment of TEMRA cells was done by FACS. RNA totalling about 0.45 to 1 ug underwent reverse transcription with random hexamers. With immunoSEQ multiplex PCR, TCR beta CDR3 was amplified across 54 Vbeta and 13 Jbeta. TCRdb re-called the immunoSEQ multiplex PCR reads with MiXCR, one entry per CDR3 protein. The table lists over 300,000 distinct CDR3 sequences, about 91% of them singletons.

The chain couples TRBV29-1 to TRBJ1-2; D may be TRBD1 (5 bases). The clonotype was recovered from a human donor with multiple sclerosis. Sequencing was done on a sample of CD4+ T cells from PBMCs. CDR3 amino acids: CSVEEGGNYGYTF. CDR3 nucleotides: TGCAGCGTTGAAGAGGGGGGGAACTATGGCTACACCTTC.